Listed below are T cell receptor beta chains from one sample, sequenced in a study of T cell responses to AZD1222 COVID-19 vaccine. Libraries were prepared by immunoSEQ multiplex PCR; TCRdb keeps only in-frame clonotypes and omits some of them. The sample has about 150,000 clones; around 92% are singletons. Specimen: peripheral blood, collected 28 days after the second AZD1222 dose. The receptors derive from an adult who received the AZD1222 COVID-19 vaccine. CDR3s include the opening cysteine and the closing phenylalanine or tryptophan. D genes are given only for firm matches. Some rows mark clone size as missing; the rest say once, few, many or name a class of expanded clone.

j_call,v_call,clone_size,d_call,cdr3_aa,cdr3_nt
TRBJ1-5,TRBV6-2/TRBV6-3,.,.,CASSYRESIQPQHF,TGTGCCAGCAGTTACAGGGAGAGCATTCAGCCCCAGCATTTT
TRBJ2-2,TRBV28,.,.,CASRSSNTGELFF,TGTGCCAGCCGGTCCTCGAACACCGGGGAGCTGTTTTTT
TRBJ1-5,TRBV28,.,.,CASSRGDTSNQPQHF,TGTGCCAGCAGTAGGGGGGACACAAGCAATCAGCCCCAGCATTTT
TRBJ1-1,TRBV2,.,.,CASSGQLNTEAFF,TGTGCCAGCAGTGGACAGCTGAACACTGAAGCTTTCTTT
TRBJ2-1,TRBV7-2,.,.,CASSWGSYNEQFF,TGTGCCAGCAGCTGGGGTTCCTACAATGAGCAGTTCTTC
TRBJ2-1,TRBV7-8,.,TRBD2,CASSRTSGRGYEQFF,TGTGCCAGCAGTCGGACTAGCGGGAGGGGCTATGAGCAGTTCTTC
TRBJ2-7,TRBV13,.,TRBD1,CASSLSGTGFMYEQYF,TGTGCCAGCAGCTTAAGCGGGACAGGGTTTATGTACGAGCAGTACTTC
TRBJ1-5,TRBV2,.,.,CASSSLETGQSNYQPQHF,TGTGCCAGCAGTTCCCTCGAGACAGGCCAATCTAACTATCAGCCCCAGCATTTT
TRBJ1-1,TRBV28,.,TRBD1,CASSPGQATEAFF,TGTGCCAGCAGTCCGGGACAGGCCACTGAAGCTTTCTTT
TRBJ2-7,TRBV6-6,once,TRBD1,CASSGTGGDEQYF,TGTGCCAGCAGCGGGACAGGGGGAGACGAGCAGTACTTC
TRBJ2-7,TRBV6-2/TRBV6-3,.,.,CASSYSSQASYEQYF,TGTGCCAGCAGTTACTCGAGTCAGGCTTCTTACGAGCAGTACTTC
TRBJ1-4,TRBV27,.,.,CASSPDGGKLFF,TGTGCCAGCAGTCCCGACGGAGGGAAACTGTTTTTT
TRBJ2-3,TRBV18,.,TRBD2,CASSPVLAADTQYF,TGTGCCAGCTCACCCGTCCTAGCGGCAGATACGCAGTATTTT
TRBJ2-1,TRBV9,.,TRBD2,CASSVASGLAGVGPGEQFF,TGTGCCAGCAGCGTAGCGTCGGGACTAGCGGGAGTGGGTCCGGGTGAGCAGTTCTTC
TRBJ2-7,TRBV12-3/TRBV12-4,.,.,CASRGVGEQYF,TGTGCCAGCAGGGGCGTCGGCGAGCAGTACTTC
TRBJ1-3,TRBV6-5,.,TRBD1,CASSRDRFTGNTIYF,TGTGCCAGCAGTAGGGACAGGTTCACCGGAAACACCATATATTTT
TRBJ2-1,TRBV3-1/TRBV3-2,.,.,CASSRGEYNEQFF,TGTGCCAGCAGCAGGGGGGAGTACAATGAGCAGTTCTTC
TRBJ2-5,TRBV7-2,.,.,CASSSRGYREETQYF,TGTGCCAGCAGCTCGAGGGGGTATAGAGAAGAGACCCAGTACTTC
TRBJ2-2,TRBV19,.,TRBD1,CASSVRTGGFSGELFF,TGTGCCAGTAGTGTTCGGACAGGGGGCTTTTCCGGGGAGCTGTTTTTT
TRBJ2-7,TRBV7-2,.,TRBD2,CASSLAPYIAGANYEQYF,TGTGCCAGCAGCTTAGCACCCTATATAGCGGGAGCTAACTACGAGCAGTACTTC
TRBJ2-1,TRBV29-1,.,TRBD2,CSVAPLAGEHNEQFF,TGCAGCGTTGCCCCACTAGCGGGAGAACACAATGAGCAGTTCTTC
TRBJ1-5,TRBV29-1,.,TRBD1,CSVGQGNQPQHF,TGCAGCGTGGGACAGGGCAATCAGCCCCAGCATTTT
TRBJ2-4,TRBV16,.,.,CASSQYKYIQYF,TGTGCCAGCAGCCAATATAAATACATTCAGTACTTC
TRBJ2-3,TRBV29-1,.,.,CSVALGITDTQYF,TGCAGCGTTGCGCTGGGAATTACAGATACGCAGTATTTT
TRBJ1-1,TRBV10-3,.,.,CAIAGALNTEAFF,TGTGCCATCGCAGGGGCCTTGAACACTGAAGCTTTCTTT
TRBJ2-3,TRBV24-1,.,TRBD2,CATSDFTGRADTQYF,TGTGCCACCAGTGATTTCACCGGGAGGGCAGATACGCAGTATTTT
TRBJ1-2,TRBV6-2/TRBV6-3,.,TRBD1,CASSLTTGVGYTF,TGTGCCAGCAGCCTCACAACAGGGGTTGGCTACACCTTC
TRBJ2-1,TRBV19,.,TRBD1,CASSSGTEAINEQFF,TGTGCCAGTAGTTCCGGGACAGAGGCAATCAATGAGCAGTTCTTC
TRBJ1-1,TRBV24-1,.,.,CATSVPAPGRGTEAFF,TGTGCCACCAGTGTCCCCGCACCAGGGAGGGGCACTGAAGCTTTCTTT
TRBJ1-5,TRBV2,.,.,CASSEQGNSNQPQHF,TGTGCCAGCAGTGAACAGGGAAATAGCAATCAGCCCCAGCATTTT
TRBJ2-1,TRBV28,once,.,CASSEGTHNEQFF,TGTGCCAGCAGTGAAGGGACCCACAATGAGCAGTTCTTC
TRBJ2-5,TRBV4-3,.,TRBD1,CASSQDRGPQETQYF,TGCGCCAGCAGCCAAGATAGGGGGCCCCAAGAGACCCAGTACTTC
TRBJ1-3,TRBV28,.,.,CASSLAGIAVSGNTIYF,TGTGCCAGCAGTTTAGCCGGAATCGCCGTCTCTGGAAACACCATATATTTT
TRBJ2-1,TRBV28,.,TRBD1,CASSVPGTDYNEQFF,TGTGCCAGCAGTGTTCCGGGGACAGATTACAATGAGCAGTTCTTC
TRBJ1-5,TRBV2,.,.,CASTSYNQPQHF,TGTGCCAGCACCAGTTACAATCAGCCCCAGCATTTT
TRBJ2-7,TRBV6-6,.,TRBD2,CASSHQTSVYEQYF,TGTGCCAGCAGTCACCAGACTAGCGTGTACGAGCAGTACTTC
TRBJ2-7,TRBV28,.,.,CASSLQGGIYEQYF,TGTGCCAGCAGTTTGCAAGGCGGCATCTACGAGCAGTACTTC
TRBJ1-1,TRBV5-1,.,TRBD1,CASSWGQGANTEAFF,TGCGCCAGCAGCTGGGGACAGGGGGCTAACACTGAAGCTTTCTTT
TRBJ2-7,TRBV6-5,.,.,CASSYRGTPASYEQYF,TGTGCCAGCAGTTACAGAGGGACCCCGGCCTCCTACGAGCAGTACTTC
TRBJ2-5,TRBV11-2,.,.,CASSLEFGETQYF,TGTGCCAGCAGCTTAGAGTTTGGAGAGACCCAGTACTTC
TRBJ1-5,TRBV15,.,.,CATSRDQGLGQPQHF,TGTGCCACCAGCAGAGATCAAGGACTCGGGCAGCCCCAGCATTTT
TRBJ1-3,TRBV25-1,.,.,CASKRGAGNTIYF,TGTGCCAGCAAACGAGGGGCCGGAAACACCATATATTTT
TRBJ2-2,TRBV7-6,.,TRBD1,CASSKDRVTTNTGELFF,TGTGCCAGCAGTAAGGACAGGGTGACGACGAACACCGGGGAGCTGTTTTTT
TRBJ1-1,TRBV2,.,.,CASTTGLGTEAFF,TGTGCCAGCACCACCGGACTAGGTACAGAAGCTTTCTTT
TRBJ1-2,TRBV4-2,.,.,CASSQDSYPAAYGYTF,TGTGCCAGCAGCCAAGATTCGTATCCAGCTGCCTATGGCTACACCTTC
TRBJ2-2,TRBV6-1,.,.,CASSENSEQGELFF,TGTGCCAGCAGTGAAAACTCTGAACAGGGGGAGCTGTTTTTT
TRBJ2-3,TRBV5-6,.,TRBD1,CASRFRTGGSQNTQYF,TGTGCCAGCAGGTTTCGGACAGGGGGTAGCCAAAATACGCAGTATTTT
TRBJ1-1,TRBV25-1,.,.,CASSGGRENEAFF,TGTGCCAGCAGTGGGGGTAGGGAAAATGAAGCTTTCTTT
TRBJ2-7,TRBV12-3/TRBV12-4,.,.,CASSFAAPYEQYF,TGTGCCAGCAGTTTCGCAGCCCCCTACGAGCAGTACTTC
TRBJ1-1,TRBV21-1,.,.,CASSNRFWGVNTEAFF,TGTGCCAGCAGCAACCGATTCTGGGGGGTGAACACTGAAGCTTTCTTT
TRBJ2-1,TRBV28,.,.,CASSLSTAQLNEQFF,TGTGCCAGCAGTTTATCTACGGCACAATTAAATGAGCAGTTCTTC
TRBJ1-1,TRBV11-2,.,.,CASSLDRQNEAFF,TGTGCCAGCAGCTTAGATAGGCAGAATGAAGCTTTCTTT
TRBJ2-3,TRBV6-5,.,TRBD2,CASHPTSGRPDTQYF,TGTGCCAGCCACCCGACTAGCGGGAGACCAGATACGCAGTATTTT
TRBJ1-1,TRBV11-2,.,TRBD1,CASSLDQKTGDLEAFF,TGTGCCAGCAGCTTAGATCAAAAGACAGGGGACCTCGAAGCTTTCTTT
TRBJ1-5,TRBV6-5,.,TRBD1,CASRPDRGWSQPQHF,TGTGCCAGCAGGCCCGACAGGGGTTGGAGTCAGCCCCAGCATTTT
TRBJ2-1,TRBV7-6,.,TRBD2,CASSFGTSGRYNEQFF,TGTGCCAGCAGCTTCGGGACTAGCGGTCGGTACAATGAGCAGTTCTTC
TRBJ1-4,TRBV6-5,.,TRBD1,CASRDRGNEKLFF,TGTGCCAGCAGGGACAGGGGTAATGAAAAACTGTTTTTT
TRBJ2-7,TRBV19,.,.,CASSTWFGQKPTYEQYF,TGTGCCAGTAGTACCTGGTTTGGACAAAAACCGACCTACGAGCAGTACTTC
TRBJ1-2,TRBV12-3/TRBV12-4,.,.,CASSRAGEYTF,TGTGCCAGCAGTCGCGCAGGGGAATACACCTTC